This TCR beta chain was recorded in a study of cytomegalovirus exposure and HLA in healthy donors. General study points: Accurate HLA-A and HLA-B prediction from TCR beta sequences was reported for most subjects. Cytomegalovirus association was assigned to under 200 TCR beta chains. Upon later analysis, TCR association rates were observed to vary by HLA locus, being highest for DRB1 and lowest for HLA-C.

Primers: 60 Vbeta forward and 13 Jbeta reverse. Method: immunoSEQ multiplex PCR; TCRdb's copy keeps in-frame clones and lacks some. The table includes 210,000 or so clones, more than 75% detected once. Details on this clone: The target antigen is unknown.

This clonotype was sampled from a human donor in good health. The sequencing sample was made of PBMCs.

CDR3 sequence reads: CASSPRLAGGGDTQYF. CDR3 DNA: TGTGCCAGCAGCCCCCGACTAGCGGGAGGTGGAGATACGCAGTATTTT. The V call is TRBV7-2, the J call TRBJ2-3, with 13 bases lining up with TRBD2. V lost 5 bases, J lost 5 bases, and 7 bases stayed unmatched. CDR3 length: 16 residues. Germline lookup yields CDR1 SGHTA and CDR2 FQGNSA.